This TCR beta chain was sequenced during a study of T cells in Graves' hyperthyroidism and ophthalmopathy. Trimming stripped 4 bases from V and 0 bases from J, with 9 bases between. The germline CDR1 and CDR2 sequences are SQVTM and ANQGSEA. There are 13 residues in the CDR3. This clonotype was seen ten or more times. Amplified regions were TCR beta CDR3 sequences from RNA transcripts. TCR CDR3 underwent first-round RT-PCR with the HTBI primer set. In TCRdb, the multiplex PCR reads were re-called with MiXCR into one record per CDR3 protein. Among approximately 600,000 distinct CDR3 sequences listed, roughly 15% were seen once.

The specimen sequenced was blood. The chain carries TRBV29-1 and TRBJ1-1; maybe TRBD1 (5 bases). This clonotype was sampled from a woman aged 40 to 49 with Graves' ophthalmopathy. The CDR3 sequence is CSVGGPLNTEAFF. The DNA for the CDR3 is TGCAGCGTTGGGGGACCCTTGAACACTGAAGCTTTCTTT.